What follows are 4 T cell receptor beta chains derived from one specimen sequenced in a study of T cells in Graves' hyperthyroidism and ophthalmopathy. Amplification yielded TCR beta CDR3 regions, with RNA transcripts as the source. A set of HTBI primers served as the primers for a first-round RT-PCR of the TCR CDR3. A single record per CDR3 protein comes from TCRdb applying MiXCR to the multiplex PCR reads. The data contain approximately 400,000 distinct CDR3 sequences, approximately 15% of them singletons. Sequencing was carried out using blood. All receptors come from a woman aged 55-70 years with Graves' hyperthyroidism.

This clonotype was counted ten times or more. The gene calls are TRBV12-3 or TRBV12-4 and TRBJ2-7; unclear D gene. The CDR3 extends over 14 amino acids. V was trimmed by 3 bases and J by 1 base, leaving 10 bases between them. The CDR3 is CASSFQWQSYEQYF. DNA for the CDR3: TGTGCCAGCAGTTTCCAATGGCAATCCTACGAGCAGTACTTC.

Concerning this clonotype: An end of the junction does not agree with germline; a read error may underlie this. V and J are TRBV7-3 and TRBJ2-1; D is possibly TRBD2 (5 bases). The CDR3 consists of 13 residues. Germline CDR1 reads SGHTA; CDR2 reads FQGTGA. CDR3 region: CARSRWESDEQFF. The CDR3 region has the DNA TGTGCCCGCAGTAGATGGGAGTCCGATGAGCAGTTCTTC. Full variable domain (rest looked up from reference TRBV7-3 and TRBJ2-1): GAGVSQTPSNKVTEKGKYVELRCDPISGHTALYWYRQSLGQGPEFLIYFQGTGAADDSGLPNDRFFAVRPEGSVSTLKIQRTERGDSAVYLCARSRWESDEQFFGPGTRLTVL.

This clonotype was detected ten times or more. The rearrangement uses TRBV7-9 and TRBJ1-1; D may be TRBD1 (6 bases). In germline, CDR1 is SEHNR, CDR2 FQNEAQ (reference sequence). V lost 6 bases and J lost 6, with 20 bases in between. The CDR3 loop spans 15 amino acids. The DNA for the CDR3 is TGTGCCAGCAGTTCATTGACAGGCTGGAGCGCTGAAGCTTTCTTT. The encoded protein is CASSSLTGWSAEAFF.

Ten or more counts support this clonotype. The chain uses TRBV11-2 and TRBJ2-1; 12 nucleotides align to TRBD2. Germline V gene data show CDR1 as SGHAT and CDR2 as FQNNGV. This CDR3 contains 17 residues. Losses at the gene ends were 1 base for V and 4 bases for J; bases not matched to a gene: 5. The CDR3 region is CASSLAPTSGSYNEQFF. The DNA for the CDR3 is TGTGCCAGCAGCTTAGCCCCGACTAGCGGGAGTTACAATGAGCAGTTCTTC.